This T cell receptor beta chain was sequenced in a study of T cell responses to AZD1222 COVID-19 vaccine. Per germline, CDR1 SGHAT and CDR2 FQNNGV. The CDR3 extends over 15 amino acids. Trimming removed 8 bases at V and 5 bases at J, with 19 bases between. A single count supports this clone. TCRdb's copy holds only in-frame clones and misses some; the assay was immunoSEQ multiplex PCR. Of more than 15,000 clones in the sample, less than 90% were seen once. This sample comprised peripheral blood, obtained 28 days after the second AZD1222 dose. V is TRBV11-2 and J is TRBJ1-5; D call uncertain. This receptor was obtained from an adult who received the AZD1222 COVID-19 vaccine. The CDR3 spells CASAPGEGQDQPQHF. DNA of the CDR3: TGTGCCAGCGCCCCGGGAGAGGGTCAGGATCAGCCCCAGCATTTT.